The rows below give T cell receptor beta chains drawn from one sample of a study of shared clonotypes between healthy human individuals. Sequenced by immunoSEQ multiplex PCR; TCRdb stores in-frame clones only, minus some. Of around 1.6 million clones in the sample, 98% were seen once. The specimen sequenced was naive CD4+ T cells sorted from blood. The source of these receptors is a man younger than 40 in good health. Each CDR3 is given with its conserved first and last residue. The D gene is left open where the match is weak. The listing skips clone size in some rows; elsewhere it reads once, few, many or a size class.

cdr3_aa	cdr3_nt	clone_size	v_call	j_call	d_call
CASSYAGRETQYF	TGTGCCAGCAGTTACGCGGGACGTGAGACCCAGTACTTC	once	TRBV6-5	TRBJ2-5	.
CASSVRQGTDTQYF	TGTGCCAGCAGCGTTAGACAGGGGACAGATACGCAGTATTTT	.	TRBV9	TRBJ2-3	TRBD1
CASSYSWTGYDEKLFF	TGTGCCAGCAGTTACTCGTGGACAGGGTACGATGAAAAACTGTTTTTT	.	TRBV6-5	TRBJ1-4	TRBD1
CASSLWKYSNQPQHF	TGTGCCAGCAGTTTGTGGAAATATAGCAATCAGCCCCAGCATTTT	.	TRBV28	TRBJ1-5	.
CASSLAQGGEQYF	TGCGCCAGCAGCTTGGCGCAGGGGGGAGAGCAGTACTTC	.	TRBV5-1	TRBJ2-7	.
CASSSALGLAVAGELFF	TGCGCCAGCAGCTCAGCCCTGGGACTAGCAGTGGCCGGGGAGCTGTTTTTT	.	TRBV5-1	TRBJ2-2	TRBD2
CATSFQGVRDGYTF	TGTGCCACCAGCTTTCAGGGGGTGCGGGATGGCTACACCTTC	.	TRBV15	TRBJ1-2	TRBD1
CASSLAVWWQQETQYF	TGCGCCAGCAGCTTGGCGGTATGGTGGCAGCAAGAGACCCAGTACTTC	.	TRBV5-1	TRBJ2-5	.
CASRRLVQGPTSYEQYF	TGTGCCAGCAGGAGACTTGTACAGGGACCAACCTCCTACGAGCAGTACTTC	.	TRBV2	TRBJ2-7	.
CASSQIGLAGAVDEQFF	TGTGCCAGCAGCCAAATCGGACTAGCGGGAGCTGTCGATGAGCAGTTCTTC	.	TRBV5-6	TRBJ2-1	TRBD2
CSVVAGDTGYEQYF	TGCAGCGTTGTCGCCGGGGACACAGGTTACGAGCAGTACTTC	.	TRBV29-1	TRBJ2-7	.
CASSQGGLTYEQYF	TGCGCCAGCAGCCAAGGGGGACTCACATACGAGCAGTACTTC	.	TRBV4-1	TRBJ2-7	.
CASKVKGLAGQETQYF	TGTGCCAGCAAAGTTAAAGGACTAGCGGGACAAGAGACCCAGTACTTC	.	TRBV27	TRBJ2-5	TRBD2
CASSFLGGDTQYF	TGTGCCAGCAGCTTTCTGGGGGGAGATACGCAGTATTTT	.	TRBV5-8	TRBJ2-3	.
CASSPLGASSPSTDTQYF	TGTGCCAGCTCACCCCTTGGGGCTAGCAGCCCAAGCACAGATACGCAGTATTTT	once	TRBV18	TRBJ2-3	.
CASSVDSLETQYF	TGCGCCAGCAGCGTAGACAGTCTGGAGACCCAGTACTTC	.	TRBV5-1	TRBJ2-5	.
CAISESTYNSYEQYF	TGTGCCATCAGTGAGTCGACTTACAACTCCTACGAGCAGTACTTC	.	TRBV10-3	TRBJ2-7	.
CASSLGVGPIYGYTF	TGTGCCAGCAGCTTAGGGGTAGGGCCCATCTATGGCTACACCTTC	.	TRBV7-2	TRBJ1-2	.
CASSEIEGANYGYTF	TGTGCCAGCAGTGAAATAGAGGGGGCTAACTATGGCTACACCTTC	.	TRBV2	TRBJ1-2	.
CASSRSRGGETQYF	TGTGCCAGCAGTAGATCCAGGGGAGGAGAGACCCAGTACTTC	.	TRBV6-1	TRBJ2-5	.
CASTGGVADLGETQYF	TGTGCCAGCACGGGCGGGGTGGCGGATCTTGGAGAGACCCAGTACTTC	once	TRBV9	TRBJ2-5	.
CASSFTNTEAFF	TGTGCCAGCAGCTTTACCAACACTGAAGCTTTCTTT	.	TRBV11-1	TRBJ1-1	.
CASSPRDRKETQYF	TGTGCCAGCTCCCCAAGGGACAGGAAAGAGACCCAGTACTTC	.	TRBV18	TRBJ2-5	TRBD1
CAISAGFERTRGNEQFF	TGTGCCATCAGTGCGGGTTTTGAGAGGACTAGAGGGAATGAGCAGTTCTTC	.	TRBV10-3	TRBJ2-1	TRBD2
CASSLVASGISAGELFF	TGTGCCAGCAGCTTAGTCGCTAGCGGGATTTCAGCCGGGGAGCTGTTTTTT	.	TRBV7-2	TRBJ2-2	TRBD2
CASSLYMNTEAFF	TGTGCCAGCAGCTTATATATGAACACTGAAGCTTTCTTT	once	TRBV5-6	TRBJ1-1	.
CASSSVEIYGYTF	TGTGCCAGCAGCTCGGTGGAGATCTATGGCTACACCTTC	.	TRBV5-4	TRBJ1-2	.
CAIQRQPGGTQYF	TGTGCCATCCAGCGGCAGCCTGGAGGTACGCAGTATTTT	.	TRBV28	TRBJ2-3	.
CASSTMQGEETQYF	TGCGCCAGCAGCACGATGCAGGGTGAGGAGACCCAGTACTTC	.	TRBV5-1	TRBJ2-5	.
CASSQSGDNLYEQYF	TGCGCCAGCAGTCAATCGGGGGACAACCTCTACGAGCAGTACTTC	.	TRBV23-1	TRBJ2-7	.
CASSRDSDNYGYTF	TGTGCCAGCAGCCGGGACAGTGATAACTATGGCTACACCTTC	.	TRBV5-4	TRBJ1-2	TRBD1
CASSVQGSHYNEQFF	TGTGCCAGCAGCGTACAGGGGAGCCACTACAATGAGCAGTTCTTC	.	TRBV9	TRBJ2-1	.
CASSEWGEGEKLFF	TGTGCCAGCAGTGAGTGGGGTGAGGGTGAAAAACTGTTTTTT	.	TRBV25-1	TRBJ1-4	.
CASSLARVFYGYTF	TGTGCCAGCAGCTTGGCCAGGGTTTTCTATGGCTACACCTTC	.	TRBV5-6	TRBJ1-2	.
CASSPRENTGELFF	TGTGCCAGCAGTCCCAGGGAGAACACCGGGGAGCTGTTTTTT	.	TRBV7-8	TRBJ2-2	.
CASSQDRVATGELFF	TGTGCCAGCAGCCAGGACAGGGTTGCGACCGGGGAGCTGTTTTTT	.	TRBV6-6	TRBJ2-2	TRBD1
CASRGDRNSEKLFF	TGTGCCAGCAGGGGGGACAGGAACTCCGAAAAACTGTTTTTT	.	TRBV28	TRBJ1-4	TRBD1
CASSFTGGQETQYF	TGTGCCAGCAGCTTTACAGGGGGCCAAGAGACCCAGTACTTC	few	TRBV7-9	TRBJ2-5	TRBD1
CASTTPDRNQPQHF	TGTGCCAGTACCACTCCGGACAGAAATCAGCCCCAGCATTTT	.	TRBV19	TRBJ1-5	.
CASSLEGLAGADTQYF	TGCGCCAGCAGCTTGGAGGGACTAGCGGGAGCAGATACGCAGTATTTT	once	TRBV5-1	TRBJ2-3	TRBD2
CASSENPAGAQPPYF	TGTGCCAGTAGTGAGAACCCCGCGGGGGCTCAACCACCATACTTC	.	TRBV19	TRBJ2-7	.
CASSQAGGGGSYEQYF	TGTGCCAGCAGCCAAGCAGGGGGTGGTGGCTCCTACGAGCAGTACTTC	.	TRBV4-2	TRBJ2-7	TRBD1
CASSLGTTGIQYNEQFF	TGTGCCAGCAGCTTGGGTACGACAGGTATCCAATACAATGAGCAGTTCTTC	once	TRBV5-4	TRBJ2-1	.
CASSPWGLVYQETQYF	TGTGCCAGCAGCCCCTGGGGACTCGTGTACCAAGAGACCCAGTACTTC	.	TRBV27	TRBJ2-5	.
CASSLGQREHF	TGTGCCAGCAGTTTGGGGCAGAGAGAGCATTTT	.	TRBV28	TRBJ1-5	.
CSAEDRGRQYF	TGCAGTGCGGAGGACAGGGGACGGCAGTATTTT	.	TRBV20-1	TRBJ2-3	TRBD1
CASSFSGRSYNEQFF	TGTGCCAGCAGCTTCAGCGGGAGATCCTACAATGAGCAGTTCTTC	.	TRBV4-2	TRBJ2-1	TRBD2
CASSLLVPVGYEEEQFF	TGTGCCAGCAGTTTACTCGTGCCCGTTGGATACGAGGAAGAGCAGTTCTTC	.	TRBV27	TRBJ2-1	.
CAINERGEFGETQYF	TGTGCCATCAACGAGAGAGGGGAGTTCGGAGAGACCCAGTACTTC	.	TRBV6-6	TRBJ2-5	.
CASSLNRGETQYF	TGCGCCAGCAGCCTAAACAGGGGAGAGACCCAGTACTTC	.	TRBV5-1	TRBJ2-5	TRBD1